The next 32 T cell receptor beta chains were all read from a single sample in a study of cytomegalovirus exposure and HLA in healthy donors. TCRdb's copy holds only in-frame clones and misses some; the assay was immunoSEQ multiplex PCR. This table holds 200,000 to 250,000 clones, around nine tenths found once. The sequencing input was PBMCs. The receptors derive from a woman aged 18-35 years in good health and CMV-seronegative.

The V and J genes are TRBV14 and TRBJ1-2, with TRBD1 matching 7 bases. V was clipped by 3 bases and J by 2 bases; unmatched bases: 6. From germline, CDR1 is SGHDN and CDR2 FVKESK. The CDR3 loop spans 15 amino acids. CDR3 sequence (DNA): TGTGCCAGCAGCCATACAGGGGCGGGCAACTATGGCTACACCTTC. Translating it yields CASSHTGAGNYGYTF. Looking up the rest from reference TRBV14 and TRBJ1-2 gives the full variable domain: EAGVTQFPSHSVIEKGQTVTLRCDPISGHDNLYWYRRVMGKEIKFLLHFVKESKQDESGMPNNRFLAERTGGTYSTLKVQPAELEDSGVYFCASSHTGAGNYGYTFGSGTRLTVV.

The chain combines TRBV19 with TRBJ1-3; D is unclear. Trimming cost V 3 bases and J 7 bases, with 16 bases left between them. CDR1 is LNHDA and CDR2 is SQIVND in the germline V gene (reference sequence). The CDR3 totals 15 residues. CDR3 nucleotides: TGTGCCAGTAGTATCGGAACACCGACGAGGAACACCATATATTTT. Its protein is CASSIGTPTRNTIYF.

The chain links TRBV23-1 to TRBJ2-1; no clear D. TRBV23-1 is classed as an ORF, of uncertain function. CDR3 length: 12 residues. With 4 bases removed from V and 3 bases from J, the gap between germline ends came to 4 bases. The CDR3 DNA follows: TGCGCCAGCAGTCCCTACTACAATGAGCAGTTCTTC. Translated: CASSPYYNEQFF.

V and J are TRBV28 and TRBJ2-1; 14 positions agree with TRBD2. Germline V gene sequence: CDR1 MDHEN, CDR2 SYDVKM. CDR3 length: 16 amino acids. With 3 bases clipped from V and 5 bases from J, the junction kept 3 bases outside the gene matches. CDR3 residues: CASSLGLAGAHNEQFF. The CDR3 coding sequence is TGTGCCAGCAGTTTGGGACTAGCGGGAGCCCACAATGAGCAGTTCTTC.

The rearrangement uses TRBV18 and TRBJ1-2; D is unresolved. The CDR3 length is 14 residues. CDR1 KGHSH and CDR2 LQKENI come from the germline V gene. V lost 1 base and J lost 7, with 13 bases in between. The CDR3, as DNA: TGTGCCAGCTCACCACAGACCCGGTCTAGTGGCTACACCTTC. As protein: CASSPQTRSSGYTF. Looking up the rest from reference TRBV18 and TRBJ1-2 gives the full variable domain: NAGVMQNPRHLVRRRGQEARLRCSPMKGHSHVYWYRQLPEEGLKFMVYLQKENIIDESGMPKERFSAEFPKEGPSILRIQQVVRGDSAAYFCASSPQTRSSGYTFGSGTRLTVV.

The chain links TRBV9 to TRBJ1-4; D ambiguous. Looked up from germline, CDR1 is SGDLS and CDR2 is YYNGEE. The length of the CDR3 is 14 residues. The V gene lost 0 bases and the J gene lost 5 bases, with 8 bases spanning the gap. DNA for the CDR3: TGTGCCAGCAGCGTAGGTCCACAGAATGAAAAACTGTTTTTT. Translation: CASSVGPQNEKLFF.

The chain couples TRBV27 to TRBJ2-7, with 11 bases identical to TRBD1. This CDR3 spans 15 amino acids. Trimming removed 8 bases from V and 2 bases from J; junction bases left unmatched: 8. CDR1 and CDR2 (germline): MNHEY, SMNVEV (reference sequence). CDR3 coding DNA: TGTGCCAGCGGGGGGGGACAGGGGGGACCCTACGAGCAGTACTTC. The encoded protein is CASGGGQGGPYEQYF.

This chain connects TRBV14 to TRBJ2-1, with TRBD2 matching 10 bases. CDR1 is SGHDN and CDR2 is FVKESK in the germline V gene. This CDR3 spans 16 amino acids. J lost 5 bases, V lost 4 bases, and 8 bases had no gene match. The DNA for the CDR3 is TGTGCCAGCAGCCCCGCCGGGACTAGCGTGAACAATGAGCAGTTCTTC. Protein product: CASSPAGTSVNNEQFF. Full variable domain (outside the CDR3, taken from reference TRBV14 and TRBJ2-1): EAGVTQFPSHSVIEKGQTVTLRCDPISGHDNLYWYRRVMGKEIKFLLHFVKESKQDESGMPNNRFLAERTGGTYSTLKVQPAELEDSGVYFCASSPAGTSVNNEQFFGPGTRLTVL.

J is TRBJ2-2 and V is TRBV7-3; maybe TRBD1 (7 bases). CDR3 size: 15 residues. V lost 4 bases and J 3 bases, leaving 12 bases between the germline ends. The germline CDR1 and CDR2 sequences are SGHTA and FQGTGA. The CDR3 here is CASSSTGRYTGELFF. Here the CDR3 DNA reads TGTGCCAGCAGCTCGACAGGGAGGTACACCGGGGAGCTGTTTTTT. Filled out from reference TRBV7-3 and TRBJ2-2, the complete variable domain reads GAGVSQTPSNKVTEKGKYVELRCDPISGHTALYWYRQSLGQGPEFLIYFQGTGAADDSGLPNDRFFAVRPEGSVSTLKIQRTERGDSAVYLCASSSTGRYTGELFFGEGSRLTVL.

This clone was recorded once. The chain is built from TRBV7-9 and TRBJ1-1; TRBD1 aligns across 8 bases. Germline CDR1 reads SEHNR; CDR2 reads FQNEAQ (reference sequence). The CDR3 spans 14 residues. Losses at the gene ends were 5 bases for V and 4 bases for J; bases not matched to a gene: 6. Here the CDR3 reads CASSKGQVLTEAFF. CDR3 nucleotide sequence: TGTGCCAGCAGCAAGGGACAGGTGCTCACTGAAGCTTTCTTT.

V is TRBV11-2 and J is TRBJ2-2, with 9 bases aligning to TRBD2. V lost 1 base to trimming and J lost 5 bases; unmatched junction nucleotides: 5. CDR3 length: 16 residues. Per germline, CDR1 SGHAT and CDR2 FQNNGV. The CDR3 DNA is TGTGCCAGCAGCTTAGTTCGTAGCGGGAGAACCGGGGAGCTGTTTTTT. Translated, it gives CASSLVRSGRTGELFF.

The chain carries TRBV29-1 and TRBJ1-1; D is perhaps TRBD1 (6 bases). The CDR3 extends over 17 amino acids. V was cut by 4 bases and J by 4 bases, with 25 bases left in between. Germline V gene data show CDR1 as SQVTM and CDR2 as ANQGSEA. The CDR3 bases are TGCAGCGTTGCGGGGGGGGTGGCGGGGGCAGTCAGCACTGAAGCTTTCTTT. It codes for CSVAGGVAGAVSTEAFF.

This chain uses TRBV6-6 with TRBJ2-5; 7 bases are shared with TRBD2. CDR1 and CDR2 from the germline V gene are MNHNY and SVGAGI (reference sequence). This CDR3 spans 14 amino acids. Losses at the gene ends were 6 bases for V and 5 bases for J; bases not matched to a gene: 9. The CDR3 sequence is CASSYGGRSETQYF. CDR3 coding DNA: TGTGCCAGCAGCTACGGGGGGAGGAGCGAGACCCAGTACTTC.

This chain links TRBV19 with TRBJ1-3; D perhaps matches TRBD1 (6 bases). There are 14 residues in the CDR3. V lost 2 bases, J lost 3 bases, and 8 bases lay in between. Germline-derived CDR1 and CDR2 are LNHDA and SQIVND (reference sequence). This CDR3 reads CASSIRTVGNTIYF. In DNA form, the CDR3 reads TGTGCCAGTAGTATAAGGACAGTTGGAAACACCATATATTTT.

The chain joins TRBV29-1 to TRBJ2-5; a possible D gene is TRBD1 (5 bases). The CDR3 has 14 residues. CDR1 is SQVTM, CDR2 ANQGSEA, per germline. V dropped 3 bases and J dropped 2 bases, with 13 bases sitting between them. Here the CDR3 DNA reads TGCAGCGTTGAGGCAGGGATGGGTCAAGAGACCCAGTACTTC. Protein sequence: CSVEAGMGQETQYF. The variable domain in full, completed from reference TRBV29-1 and TRBJ2-5, reads SAVISQKPSRDICQRGTSLTIQCQVDSQVTMMFWYRQQPGQSLTLIATANQGSEATYESGFVIDKFPISRPNLTFSTLTVSNMSPEDSSIYLCSVEAGMGQETQYFGPGTRLLVL.

This clone was seen at least ten times. The chain carries TRBV7-3 and TRBJ2-7; TRBD1 is a possible D gene (5 bases). CDR1 and CDR2 from the germline V gene are SGHTA and FQGTGA. With 0 bases removed from V and 7 bases from J, the gap between germline ends came to 10 bases. This CDR3 contains 13 residues. CDR3 coding DNA: TGTGCCAGCAGCTTAACAGGGGCACGAGAGCAGTACTTC. Amino acid sequence: CASSLTGAREQYF.

The chain joins TRBV11-2 to TRBJ2-1; D possibly corresponds to TRBD2 (6 bases). The length of the CDR3 is 15 residues. The V end was cut by 1 base, the J end by 3 bases, with 10 bases between. CDR1 SGHAT and CDR2 FQNNGV come from the germline V gene. The CDR3 DNA is TGTGCCAGCAGCTTAGGGCAGGGACTCTACAATGAGCAGTTCTTC. Amino acid sequence: CASSLGQGLYNEQFF.

This rearrangement joins TRBV18 to TRBJ2-2, with 10 bases aligning to TRBD2. CDR3 length: 19 residues. Germline V gene sequence: CDR1 KGHSH, CDR2 LQKENI. V gave up 4 bases and J gave up 0 bases; unmatched junction bases: 11. As DNA, the CDR3 is TGTGCCAGCTCACAGGTTCCAGCGGGAGGGCCGGCGAACACCGGGGAGCTGTTTTTT. Translated, it gives CASSQVPAGGPANTGELFF.

The chain has TRBV6-6 and TRBJ1-5, with TRBD1 as a possible D gene (5 bases). Germline V gene lookup returns CDR1 MNHNY and CDR2 SVGAGI (reference sequence). V was shortened by 6 bases and J by 7 bases, with 16 bases between the two germline ends. The CDR3 has 14 residues. In DNA, the CDR3 is TGTGCCAGCAGGCCCCCCAGGAGGGACCAGCCCCAGCATTTT. Protein: CASRPPRRDQPQHF.

Here the CDR3 reads CASSLVAGTGKYNEQFF. The CDR3 DNA follows: TGTGCCAGCAGCTTAGTCGCGGGGACAGGGAAGTACAATGAGCAGTTCTTC. The gene calls are TRBV11-2 and TRBJ2-1; 9 bases match TRBD1. Germline trimming cut 1 base from V and 4 bases from J; bases unmatched to any gene: 8. The germline V gene encodes CDR1 SGHAT and CDR2 FQNNGV. The CDR3 length is 17 residues.

This chain joins TRBV15 and TRBJ1-4; 8 nucleotides agree with TRBD1. Germline-derived CDR1 and CDR2 are LNHNV and YYDKDF (reference sequence). Trimming removed 1 base from V and 8 bases from J; junction bases left unmatched: 6. CDR3 length: 15 amino acids. This CDR3 is CATSRGGQVQEKLFF. The CDR3 bases are TGTGCCACCAGCAGAGGGGGACAGGTCCAGGAAAAACTGTTTTTT.

V and J are TRBV7-2 and TRBJ2-7, with 8 nucleotides matching TRBD1. J was trimmed by 4 bases and V by 4 bases; bases with no gene match: 6. The V gene's germline CDR1 is SGHTA and CDR2 FQGNSA. The length of the CDR3 is 14 residues. CDR3 nucleotides: TGTGCCAGCAGCTCCGGGACAGGTATATACGAGCAGTACTTC. Its translation: CASSSGTGIYEQYF.

The chain carries TRBV21-1 and TRBJ1-5; the table's D call of TRBD1 was not tested on the DNA. TRBV21-1 is a known pseudogene. CDR3 length: 14 amino acids. CDR3 sequence: CASSPEGGSSSQHF. As DNA, the CDR3 is TGTGCCAGCAGCCCCGAAGGGGGTTCCTCTTCCCAGCATTTT.

V gene TRBV6-1 combines with J gene TRBJ1-5; 9 nucleotides match TRBD1. The V gene end was trimmed by 4 bases and the J gene end by 2 bases; junction bases not matched to a gene: 3. Germline values: CDR1 MNHNS, CDR2 SASEGT. The CDR3 extends over 15 amino acids. The CDR3 spells CASSGTGGGNQPQHF. The DNA for the CDR3 is TGTGCCAGCAGTGGAACAGGGGGCGGCAATCAGCCCCAGCATTTT.

This clone turned up a few times. The chain uses TRBV9 and TRBJ2-7, with 9 bases matching TRBD2. CDR1 SGDLS and CDR2 YYNGEE come from the germline V gene. The CDR3 has 15 residues. The J segment lost 5 bases and the V segment lost 4 bases, leaving 10 bases of the junction unmatched. CDR3 DNA sequence: TGTGCCAGCAGCCCTAGGGTAGCGGGAGTCCACGAGCAGTACTTC. As protein: CASSPRVAGVHEQYF. Using reference TRBV9 and TRBJ2-7 for the parts outside the CDR3, the full variable domain is DSGVTQTPKHLITATGQRVTLRCSPRSGDLSVYWYQQSLDQGLQFLIQYYNGEERAKGNILERFSAQQFPDLHSELNLSSLELGDSALYFCASSPRVAGVHEQYFGPGTRLTVT.

The chain employs TRBV27 and TRBJ2-5; 9 nucleotides line up with TRBD1. The ends lost 0 bases at V and 5 bases at J; junction bases unmatched: 7. CDR3 size: 16 residues. In germline, CDR1 is MNHEY, CDR2 SMNVEV (reference sequence). CDR3 residues: CASSLSTQGAIETQYF. CDR3 in DNA: TGTGCCAGCAGTTTATCGACACAGGGGGCGATCGAGACCCAGTACTTC.

The gene calls are TRBV6-1 and TRBJ2-4; TRBD2 is a possible D gene (7 bases). The CDR3 has 13 residues. Germline V gene lookup returns CDR1 MNHNS and CDR2 SASEGT. Trimming took off 1 base at V and 15 bases at J, with 16 bases between the two ends. The CDR3 sequence: CASSEGGWGGPYF. CDR3 bases: TGTGCCAGCAGTGAAGGGGGCTGGGGGGGCCCGTACTTC.

The chain couples TRBV6-1 to TRBJ2-7; no clear D. Germline CDR1 is MNHNS and CDR2 is SASEGT. The CDR3 has 13 residues. V gave up 5 bases and J gave up 3 bases, with 11 bases separating them. The CDR3 nucleotides read TGTGCCAGCAGTTTTATCGAGGACTACGAGCAGTACTTC. It is translated as CASSFIEDYEQYF.

The V and J genes are TRBV29-1 and TRBJ2-1, with 8 bases fitting TRBD2. Germline V CDR1 and CDR2: SQVTM, ANQGSEA. The CDR3 length is 16 residues. Germline trimming cut 0 bases from V and 1 base from J; bases unmatched to any gene: 5. The CDR3 reads CSVEDASGGSYNEQFF. The CDR3 nucleotides are TGCAGCGTTGAAGACGCCTCGGGAGGGTCCTACAATGAGCAGTTCTTC.

This clone was found a few times. The chain has TRBV6-1 and TRBJ2-1; D may be TRBD1 (6 bases). Germline values: CDR1 MNHNS, CDR2 SASEGT. The CDR3 has 15 amino acids. Between the trimmed V and J ends, which lost 1 base and 0 bases, there was a span of 7 bases. DNA for the CDR3: TGTGCCAGCAGTGAAGAACAGGGCTCCTACAATGAGCAGTTCTTC. Its protein is CASSEEQGSYNEQFF.

The V and J genes are TRBV5-1 and TRBJ2-3; possible D gene TRBD2, 6 bases. The CDR3 runs 15 residues. Trimming removed 2 bases from V and 3 bases from J, with 13 bases in between. Germline V lookup: CDR1 SGHRS, CDR2 YFSETQ. The CDR3, as DNA: TGCGCCAGCAGCTTTGACACGGGAGCAACAGATACGCAGTATTTT. Encoded protein: CASSFDTGATDTQYF.

This clone showed up just a few times. In nucleotides, the CDR3 is TGCAGCGTTGAGGTACAGGGTGGGGTCTCTGGGGCCAACGTCCTGACTTTC. This translates into CSVEVQGGVSGANVLTF. The V gene is TRBV29-1, the J gene TRBJ2-6, with TRBD1 as a possible D gene (6 bases). The V gene lost 3 bases and the J gene lost 0 bases, with 15 bases spanning the gap. The germline V gene has CDR1 SQVTM and CDR2 ANQGSEA. The length of the CDR3 is 17 residues.